These T cell receptor beta chains were read from a single sample in a study of T cells in Graves' hyperthyroidism and ophthalmopathy. One entry per CDR3 protein results from TCRdb running MiXCR on the multiplex PCR reads. The data show about 690,000 distinct CDR3 sequences, roughly a sixth seen once. The specimen sequenced was blood. These receptors came from a man aged 50 to 59 with Graves' hyperthyroidism. Each CDR3 is given with its conserved first and last residue. Each record gives: CDR3 DNA, CDR3 protein, V gene, clone size, J gene, D gene. D genes are given only for firm matches. A row's size may be missing; if present it is once, few, many or a size class.

TGTGCCAGCAGGAGGACCATGAACACTGAAGCTTTCTTT CASRRTMNTEAFF TRBV5-8 many TRBJ1-1 .
TGTGCCAGCAGCTTACTCAAGAATGAGCAGTTCTTC CASSLLKNEQFF TRBV7-3 few TRBJ2-1 .
TGTGCCAGCAGCTCGGGACAGGGCGCGGTGGATCAGCCCCAGCATTTT CASSSGQGAVDQPQHF TRBV5-6 . TRBJ1-5 TRBD1
TGTGCCAGCAGCCAGGATAGGAGCGGGAGGGCCCGGAGTACGCAGTATTTT CASSQDRSGRARSTQYF TRBV13 . TRBJ2-3 TRBD2
TGTGCCAGCAGCCATTCTTGGACGGATGGCTACACCTTC CASSHSWTDGYTF TRBV3-1 few TRBJ1-2 .
TGTGCCAGCAGTCCGAGAGGGGCCCGCAATCAGCCCCAGCATTTT CASSPRGARNQPQHF TRBV6-1 many TRBJ1-5 .
TGTGCCACCAGTCCCTTCACCGGGGAGCTGTTTTTT CATSPFTGELFF TRBV24-1 many TRBJ2-2 .
TGTGCCAGCAGCCAAGTCCAGGCCTCCAGGGAGCAGTACTTC CASSQVQASREQYF TRBV3-1 many TRBJ2-7 .
TGTGCCAGCAGTGTCCCAGTGACTAGCGTAATAACCTACGAGCAGTACTTC CASSVPVTSVITYEQYF TRBV6-1 . TRBJ2-7 TRBD2
TGTGCCAGCAGCTCACCGGGGCAGGACGACTACGAGCAGTACTTC CASSSPGQDDYEQYF TRBV11-2 many TRBJ2-7 .
TGCAGCGTTGAAAAACAGTCCCCCTATTCCTACGAGCAGTACTTC CSVEKQSPYSYEQYF TRBV29-1 many TRBJ2-7 .
TGCAGCGTTGAAGAGGAGGACAGGGGCGCCTACGAGCAGTACTTC CSVEEEDRGAYEQYF TRBV29-1 many TRBJ2-7 TRBD1
TGTGCCAGCTCACCAGGTCAGGGTAATTCACCCCTCCACTTT CASSPGQGNSPLHF TRBV5-1 many TRBJ1-6 .
TGCAGTGCTTTAAAATTAAAGGGGTTGGAGACCCAGTACTTC CSALKLKGLETQYF TRBV20-1 . TRBJ2-5 .
TGTGCCTGGAGCCCAACAGGGGGTTCGTACACCGGGGAGCTGTTTTTT CAWSPTGGSYTGELFF TRBV30 few TRBJ2-2 TRBD1
TGCAGTGCCGGGACTAGCGGAGAGGAGACCCAGTACTTC CSAGTSGEETQYF TRBV20-1 many TRBJ2-5 TRBD2
TGTGCCAGCAGTTTTGGAGACCCCACAGATACGCAGTATTTT CASSFGDPTDTQYF TRBV12-3/TRBV12-4 many TRBJ2-3 .
TGTGCCAGCAGTTTTGTAGCTTACACCGGGGAGCTGTTTTTT CASSFVAYTGELFF TRBV6-1 few TRBJ2-2 .
TGTGCCACCAGTGAACACATTGGACAGGCCCTAAGCACAGATACGCAGTATTTT CATSEHIGQALSTDTQYF TRBV24-1 many TRBJ2-3 TRBD1
TGTGCCAGCAGACCTGACCGATCCTGGGCTGAAGCTTTCTTT CASRPDRSWAEAFF TRBV2 . TRBJ1-1 .
TGCGCCAGCAGCAAGGTCCCGGGACTAGCGGGGCTGGAGACCCAGTACTTC CASSKVPGLAGLETQYF TRBV5-1 many TRBJ2-5 TRBD2
TGTGCCAGCAGCTCGGACATCTACACTGAGCAGTTCTTC CASSSDIYTEQFF TRBV5-6 . TRBJ2-1 .
TGTGCCAGCAGTTACTCGACACAGAACACCGGGGAGCTGTTTTTT CASSYSTQNTGELFF TRBV6-6 once TRBJ2-2 .
TGTGCCAGCGCCCTGCACCGGGACAGGGAAAGAGGCTACACCTTC CASALHRDRERGYTF TRBV6-2/TRBV6-3 many TRBJ1-2 TRBD1
TGTGCCAGCTCACCGGTTGGGGCAGAAACCTACGAGCAGTACTTC CASSPVGAETYEQYF TRBV18 many TRBJ2-7 .
TGTGCCAGCAGCGTAGGAGGTGGGATCGGCACAGATACGCAGTATTTT CASSVGGGIGTDTQYF TRBV9 few TRBJ2-3 .
TGTGCCAGTAGTATAGGGGGGGCACCCGGGGAGCTGTTTTTT CASSIGGAPGELFF TRBV19 . TRBJ2-2 .
TGTGCCATCACCGAAACTGACTCCTACAATGAGCAGTTCTTC CAITETDSYNEQFF TRBV10-3 . TRBJ2-1 .
TGTGCCAGCAGTTTAGCAGGGACTAGCGGGAGCCCAGATACGCAGTATTTT CASSLAGTSGSPDTQYF TRBV28 once TRBJ2-3 TRBD2
TGTGCCAGCAGTCTAGCGGGCCAAGTCAATGAGCAGTTCTTC CASSLAGQVNEQFF TRBV9 few TRBJ2-1 TRBD2
TGTGCCAGCAGCGTAGACCGGGACAGTTCCTACGAGCAGTACTTC CASSVDRDSSYEQYF TRBV9 . TRBJ2-7 TRBD1
TGTGCCAGCATAGGGGCAGATACGCAGTATTTT CASIGADTQYF TRBV6-1 once TRBJ2-3 .
TGTGCCAGCAGACCGCGACAGGGACAGCAGCCCCAGCATTTT CASRPRQGQQPQHF TRBV6-1 . TRBJ1-5 TRBD1
TGTGCCAGCAGTGAATCCCCCGGGGCCCCGGAGGCCTACGAGCAGTACTTC CASSESPGAPEAYEQYF TRBV2 many TRBJ2-7 .
TGTGCCAGCAGCTTAACTCGCAAGGGGGTTGGGGAGACCCAGTACTTC CASSLTRKGVGETQYF TRBV7-3 many TRBJ2-5 .
TGTGCCAGCAGCTTAATAGGGACCTCGAGCACTGAAGCTTTCTTT CASSLIGTSSTEAFF TRBV7-9 . TRBJ1-1 .
TGTGCCAGCCGGGGCCCTGAGGACAGGGACTCCTACGAGCAGTACTTC CASRGPEDRDSYEQYF TRBV6-1 many TRBJ2-7 TRBD1
TGTGCCTGGGCTGATGAGGGACAGGGGGTCTATGGCTACACCTTC CAWADEGQGVYGYTF TRBV30 . TRBJ1-2 TRBD1
TGTGCCAGCAGCTTTAGCGGGAGCATCTACAATGAGCAGTTCTTC CASSFSGSIYNEQFF TRBV5-5 many TRBJ2-1 TRBD2
TGTGCCAGCAGTCCTAGGTACAGGCCTTCGAGCACAGATACGCAGTATTTT CASSPRYRPSSTDTQYF TRBV28 many TRBJ2-3 .